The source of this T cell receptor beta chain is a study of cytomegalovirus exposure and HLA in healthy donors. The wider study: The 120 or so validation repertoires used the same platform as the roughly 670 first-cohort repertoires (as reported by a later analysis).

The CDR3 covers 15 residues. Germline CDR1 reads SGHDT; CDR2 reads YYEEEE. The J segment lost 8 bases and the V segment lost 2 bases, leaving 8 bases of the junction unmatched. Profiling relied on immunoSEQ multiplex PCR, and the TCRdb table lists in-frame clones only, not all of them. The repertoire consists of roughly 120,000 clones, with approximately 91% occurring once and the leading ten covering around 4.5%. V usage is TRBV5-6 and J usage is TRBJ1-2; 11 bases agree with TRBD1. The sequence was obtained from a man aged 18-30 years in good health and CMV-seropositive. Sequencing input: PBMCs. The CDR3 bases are TGTGCCAGCAGCTTAGGGGACAGGGGGTATGGAGGCTACACCTTC. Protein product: CASSLGDRGYGGYTF.